This T cell receptor (beta chain) was sequenced for a study of shared clonotypes between healthy human individuals. Using immunoSEQ multiplex PCR, the repertoire was profiled, and TCRdb retains in-frame clones only, with some absent. The sample lists more than 2 million clones; 90% to 96% were seen once. Trimming took 6 bases from V and 9 from J; bases not matched to a gene: 12. The CDR3 contains 15 residues. The germline gives CDR1 SNHLY, CDR2 FYNNEI. Sequencing was done on a sample of naive CD4+ T cells sorted from blood. Specified subset: CD45RA+ positively selected. The TCR comes from a man in his late teens or twenties in good health. The V call is TRBV2, the J call TRBJ1-5; 9 nucleotides match TRBD1. CDR3 nucleotides: TGTGCCAGCAGCCTACAATCGGGACAGGGATCGCCCCAGCATTTT. Translation gives CASSLQSGQGSPQHF.